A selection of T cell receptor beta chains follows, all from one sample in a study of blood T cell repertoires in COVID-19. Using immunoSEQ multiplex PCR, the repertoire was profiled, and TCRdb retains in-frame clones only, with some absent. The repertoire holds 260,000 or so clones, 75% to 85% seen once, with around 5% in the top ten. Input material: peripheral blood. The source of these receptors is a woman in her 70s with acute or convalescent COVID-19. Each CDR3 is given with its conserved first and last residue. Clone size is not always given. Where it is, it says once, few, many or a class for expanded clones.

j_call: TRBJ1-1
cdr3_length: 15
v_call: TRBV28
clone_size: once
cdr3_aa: CASSHRQGGNTEAFF

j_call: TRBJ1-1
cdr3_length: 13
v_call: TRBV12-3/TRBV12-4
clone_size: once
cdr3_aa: CASSGSMNTEAFF

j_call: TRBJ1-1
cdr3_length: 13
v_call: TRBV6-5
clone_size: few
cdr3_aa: CASKDSKNTEAFF

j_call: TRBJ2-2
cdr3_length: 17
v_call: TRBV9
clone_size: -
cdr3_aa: CASSVGDRGLDTGELFF

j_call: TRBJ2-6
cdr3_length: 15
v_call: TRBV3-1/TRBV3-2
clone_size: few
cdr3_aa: CASSDQGFGANVLTF

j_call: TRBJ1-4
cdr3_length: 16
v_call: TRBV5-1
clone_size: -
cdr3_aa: CASSLAPVGANEKLFF

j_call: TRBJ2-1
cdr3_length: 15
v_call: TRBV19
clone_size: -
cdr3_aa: CASSRLLSSYNEQFF

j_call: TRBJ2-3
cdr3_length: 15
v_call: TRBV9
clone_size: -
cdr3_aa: CASSVAGGGTDTQYF

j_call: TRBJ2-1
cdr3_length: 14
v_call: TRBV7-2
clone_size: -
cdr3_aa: CASKVTGFANEQFF

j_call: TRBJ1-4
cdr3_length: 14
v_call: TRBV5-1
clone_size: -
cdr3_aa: CASSRSQGNEKLFF

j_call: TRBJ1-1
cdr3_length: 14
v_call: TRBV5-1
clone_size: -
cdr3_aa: CASSLGQGGTEAFF

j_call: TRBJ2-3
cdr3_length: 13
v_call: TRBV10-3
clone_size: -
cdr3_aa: CAISAAGTDTQYF

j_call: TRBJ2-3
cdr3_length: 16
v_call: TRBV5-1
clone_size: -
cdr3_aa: CASSPTIAGGWDTQYF

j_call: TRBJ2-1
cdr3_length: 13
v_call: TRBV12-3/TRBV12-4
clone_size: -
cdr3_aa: CASSLAFGGEQFF

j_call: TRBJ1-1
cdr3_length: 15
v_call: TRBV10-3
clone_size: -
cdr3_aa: CAISEAPSTGGVAFF

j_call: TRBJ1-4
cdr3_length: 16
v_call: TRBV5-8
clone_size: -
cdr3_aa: CASSLEGTPSGEKLFF

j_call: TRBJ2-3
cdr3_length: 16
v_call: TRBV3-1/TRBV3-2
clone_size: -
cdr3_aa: CASSGLAGGLTDTQYF

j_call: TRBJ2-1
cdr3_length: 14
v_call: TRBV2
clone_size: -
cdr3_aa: CASSVILSRNEQFF

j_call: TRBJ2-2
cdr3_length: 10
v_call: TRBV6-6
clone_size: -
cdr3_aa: CASRRGELFF

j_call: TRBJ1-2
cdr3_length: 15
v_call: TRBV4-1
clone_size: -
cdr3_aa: CASSRTGEANYGYTF

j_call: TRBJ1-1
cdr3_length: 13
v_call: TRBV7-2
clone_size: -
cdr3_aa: CATKQGLNTEAFF

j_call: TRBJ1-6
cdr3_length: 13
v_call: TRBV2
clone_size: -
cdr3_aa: CASKQDYNSPLHF

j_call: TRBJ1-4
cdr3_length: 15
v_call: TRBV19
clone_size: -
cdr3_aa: CASSIRTGTDEKLFF

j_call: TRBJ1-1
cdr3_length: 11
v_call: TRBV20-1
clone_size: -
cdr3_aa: CSARKDREAFF

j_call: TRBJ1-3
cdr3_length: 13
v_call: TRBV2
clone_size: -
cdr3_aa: CASSDRVGNTIYF

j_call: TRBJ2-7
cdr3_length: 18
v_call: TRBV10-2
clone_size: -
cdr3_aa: CASSESNSGLTRDYEQYF

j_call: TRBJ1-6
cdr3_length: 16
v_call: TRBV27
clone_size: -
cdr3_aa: CASSLRGGVYNSPLHF

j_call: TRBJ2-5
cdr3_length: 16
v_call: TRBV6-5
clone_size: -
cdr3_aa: CASSYPTSGGSETQYF

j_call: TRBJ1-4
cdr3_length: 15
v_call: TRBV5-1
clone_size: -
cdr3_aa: CASSLVGASNEKLFF

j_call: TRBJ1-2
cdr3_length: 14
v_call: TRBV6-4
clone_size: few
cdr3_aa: CASNPTGTGRGYTF

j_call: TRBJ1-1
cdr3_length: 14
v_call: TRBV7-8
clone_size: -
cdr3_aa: CASSLAGGQPGTFF

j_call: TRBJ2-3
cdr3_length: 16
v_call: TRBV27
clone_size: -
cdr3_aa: CASSWNVGGAADTQYF

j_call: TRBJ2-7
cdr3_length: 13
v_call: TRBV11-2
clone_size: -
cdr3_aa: CASSPGGPYEQYF

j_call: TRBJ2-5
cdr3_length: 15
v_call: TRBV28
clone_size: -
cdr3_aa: CASRDRDRERETQYF

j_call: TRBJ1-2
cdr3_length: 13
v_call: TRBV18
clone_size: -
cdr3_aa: CASSPGTTYGYTF

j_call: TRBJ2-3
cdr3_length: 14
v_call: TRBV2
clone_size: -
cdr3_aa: CASSEALASDTQYF

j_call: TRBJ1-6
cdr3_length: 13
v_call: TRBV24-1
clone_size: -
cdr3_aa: CATSDRQNSPLHF

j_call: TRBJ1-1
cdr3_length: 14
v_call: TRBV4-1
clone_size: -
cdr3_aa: CASSHRDRPYEAFF

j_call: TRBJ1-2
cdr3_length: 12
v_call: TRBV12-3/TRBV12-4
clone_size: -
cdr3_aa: CASSPGSDGYTF

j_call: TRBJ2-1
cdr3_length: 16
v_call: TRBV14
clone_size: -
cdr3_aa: CASSQVGGQGGNEQFF

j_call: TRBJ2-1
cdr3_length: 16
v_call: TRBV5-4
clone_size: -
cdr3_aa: CASSERLAGGRNEQFF